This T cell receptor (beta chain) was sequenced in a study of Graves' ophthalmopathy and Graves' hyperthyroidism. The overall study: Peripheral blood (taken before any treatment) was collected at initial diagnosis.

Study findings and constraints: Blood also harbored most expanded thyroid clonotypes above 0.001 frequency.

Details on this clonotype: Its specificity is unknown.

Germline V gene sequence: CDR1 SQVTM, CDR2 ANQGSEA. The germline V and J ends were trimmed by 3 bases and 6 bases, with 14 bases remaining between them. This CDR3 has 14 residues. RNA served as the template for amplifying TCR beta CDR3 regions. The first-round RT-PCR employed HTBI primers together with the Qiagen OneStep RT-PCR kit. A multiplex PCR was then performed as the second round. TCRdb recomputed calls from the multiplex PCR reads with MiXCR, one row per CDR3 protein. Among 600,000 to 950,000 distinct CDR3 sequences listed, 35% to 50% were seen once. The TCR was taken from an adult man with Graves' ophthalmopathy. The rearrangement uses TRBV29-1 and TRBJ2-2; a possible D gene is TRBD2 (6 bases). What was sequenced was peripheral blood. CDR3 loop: CSVESLEGSGELFF. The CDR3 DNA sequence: TGCAGCGTTGAGTCCTTGGAGGGCTCCGGGGAGCTGTTTTTT.